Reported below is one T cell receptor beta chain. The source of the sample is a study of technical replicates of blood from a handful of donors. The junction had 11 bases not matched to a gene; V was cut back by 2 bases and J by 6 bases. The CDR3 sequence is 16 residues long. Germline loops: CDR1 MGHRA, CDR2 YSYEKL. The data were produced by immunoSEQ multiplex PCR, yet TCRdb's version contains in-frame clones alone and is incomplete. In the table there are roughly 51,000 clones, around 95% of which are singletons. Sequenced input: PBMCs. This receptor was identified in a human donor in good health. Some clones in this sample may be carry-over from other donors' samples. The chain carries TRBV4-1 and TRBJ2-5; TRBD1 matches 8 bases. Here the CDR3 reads CASSQPRGTGGQTQYF. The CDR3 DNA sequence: TGCGCCAGCAGCCAACCCAGAGGGACAGGCGGGCAGACCCAGTACTTC.